What follows is one T cell receptor (beta chain) and its context. What it binds is not known. This entry belongs to a study of cytomegalovirus exposure and HLA in healthy donors. Study-level background: Earlier sequencing of 200 million or so T cells yielded about 120 million unique TCR beta sequences. Findings and caveats of the study: Cytomegalovirus association was listed for roughly 160 TCR beta chains. Later analysis identified a missense DCLRE1C variant that was linked to TCR beta V- and J-gene trimming.

Primers: 60 Vbeta forward and 13 Jbeta reverse. Generated by immunoSEQ multiplex PCR, the TCRdb table keeps only in-frame clones and is missing some. The data hold 240,000 or so clones, with approximately 81% observed a single time. V was pared by 4 bases and J by 4 bases, with 16 bases between. Germline values: CDR1 MNHEY, CDR2 SMNVEV (reference sequence). The length of the CDR3 is 15 residues. The source is a woman in her fifties or sixties in good health and CMV-seropositive. Input material: PBMCs. The chain has TRBV27 and TRBJ1-1; possible D gene TRBD1, 6 bases. The CDR3 coding sequence is TGTGCCAGCAGTTCCTACATACAGGGTTCCACTGAAGCTTTCTTT. It codes for CASSSYIQGSTEAFF.